This TCR beta chain was identified during a study of blood T cell repertoires in COVID-19. As for the study in general: Acute and convalescent COVID-19 specimens originated in the United States, Italy and Spain. Sample material is recorded as cDNA or gDNA derived from T cells, B-cell-depleted T cells, or PBMCs.

Between the trimmed V and J ends, which lost 2 bases and 1 base, there was a span of 8 bases. The CDR3 sequence is 14 residues long. Germline V gene lookup returns CDR1 SEHNR and CDR2 FQNEAQ (reference sequence). The sample holds a few counts of this clone. Per the original methods: How many nucleated cells were present was estimated from reference gene primer amplification. Clones were read by immunoSEQ multiplex PCR, and TCRdb kept only the in-frame ones, dropping some. From that table come the V and J calls and clone size; the DNA was used to work out D and trimming. The data show more than 150,000 clones, with 70% to 90% seen just once and less than 3.5% held by the top ten.

The rearrangement uses TRBV7-9 and TRBJ1-1; no clear D gene. Sequencing was performed on peripheral blood. This receptor was obtained from a man aged 35-49 years with active or convalescent COVID-19. The CDR3 region is CASSLMSSNTEAFF. The CDR3 DNA follows: TGTGCCAGCAGCTTAATGAGCTCGAACACTGAAGCTTTCTTT.